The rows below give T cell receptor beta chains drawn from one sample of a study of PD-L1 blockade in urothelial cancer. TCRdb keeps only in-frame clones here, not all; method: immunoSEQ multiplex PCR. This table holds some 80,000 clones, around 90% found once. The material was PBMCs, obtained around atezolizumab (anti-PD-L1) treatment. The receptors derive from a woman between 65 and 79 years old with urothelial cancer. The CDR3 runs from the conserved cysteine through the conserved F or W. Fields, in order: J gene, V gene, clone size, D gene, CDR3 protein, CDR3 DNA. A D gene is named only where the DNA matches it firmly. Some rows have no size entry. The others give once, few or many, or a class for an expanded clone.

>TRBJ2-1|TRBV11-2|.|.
CASSFNSHSYNEQFF
TGTGCCAGCAGCTTCAACTCCCATTCCTACAATGAGCAGTTCTTC
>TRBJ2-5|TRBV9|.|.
CASSPSTVQETQYF
TGTGCCAGCAGCCCCTCGACAGTACAAGAGACCCAGTACTTC
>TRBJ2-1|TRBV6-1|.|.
CASSEIRSGWEQFF
TGTGCCAGCAGTGAAATTAGGTCGGGTTGGGAGCAGTTCTTC
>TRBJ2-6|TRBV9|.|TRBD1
CASSARDRAGANVLTF
TGTGCCAGCAGCGCACGGGACAGGGCTGGGGCCAACGTCCTGACTTTC
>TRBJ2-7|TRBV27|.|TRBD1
CASSLTGRGSSYEQYF
TGTGCCAGCAGTTTAACTGGCAGGGGGAGCTCCTACGAGCAGTACTTC
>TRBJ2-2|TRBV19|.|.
CASSIQGVGTGELFF
TGTGCCAGTAGTATACAAGGGGTAGGCACCGGGGAGCTGTTTTTT
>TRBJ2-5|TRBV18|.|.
CASSRTSGQETQYF
TGTGCCAGCTCACGTACTTCGGGTCAAGAGACCCAGTACTTC
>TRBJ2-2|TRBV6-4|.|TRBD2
CASSVPSGGANTGELFF
TGTGCCAGCAGTGTGCCAAGCGGGGGCGCGAACACCGGGGAGCTGTTTTTT
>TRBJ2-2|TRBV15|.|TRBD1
CATSSHRGTGELFF
TGTGCCACCAGCAGCCACAGGGGCACCGGGGAGCTGTTTTTT
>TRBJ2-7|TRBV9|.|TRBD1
CASSVGQGEPYEQYF
TGTGCCAGCAGCGTAGGACAGGGGGAACCCTACGAGCAGTACTTC
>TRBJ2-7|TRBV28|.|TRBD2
CASGLAYGYEQYF
TGTGCCAGCGGACTAGCGTATGGCTACGAGCAGTACTTC
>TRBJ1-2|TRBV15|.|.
CATSRETALYGYTF
TGTGCCACCAGCAGGGAGACAGCGCTCTATGGCTACACCTTC
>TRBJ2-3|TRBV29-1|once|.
CSVEPGLAHPDTQYF
TGCAGCGTTGAACCCGGACTGGCCCACCCAGATACGCAGTATTTT
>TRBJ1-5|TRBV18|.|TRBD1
CASSLSGSGQASNQPQHF
TGTGCCAGCTCACTGTCTGGAAGCGGACAGGCGAGCAATCAGCCCCAGCATTTT
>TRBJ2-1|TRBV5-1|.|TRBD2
CASSSGTSGRNEQFF
TGCGCCAGCAGCTCCGGGACTAGCGGGAGGAATGAGCAGTTCTTC
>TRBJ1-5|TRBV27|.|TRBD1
CASSLGGQEQPQHF
TGTGCCAGCAGTTTAGGGGGACAGGAGCAGCCCCAGCATTTT
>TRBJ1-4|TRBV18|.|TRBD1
CASSPQGAGTNEKLFF
TGTGCCAGCTCTCCGCAGGGGGCAGGAACTAATGAAAAACTGTTTTTT
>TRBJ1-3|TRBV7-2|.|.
CASSSVEVGNTIYF
TGTGCCAGCAGCTCAGTGGAGGTTGGAAACACCATATATTTT
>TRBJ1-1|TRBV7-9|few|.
CASSLVQNTEAFF
TGTGCCAGCAGCTTAGTACAGAACACTGAAGCTTTCTTT
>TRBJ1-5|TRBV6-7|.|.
CASRTGGNQPQHF
TGTGCCAGCCGAACGGGGGGCAATCAGCCCCAGCATTTT
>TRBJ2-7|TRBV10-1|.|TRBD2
CASSATSGEYEQYF
TGCGCCAGCAGCGCGACTAGCGGGGAGTACGAGCAGTACTTC
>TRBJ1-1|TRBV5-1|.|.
CASSFEGGGTEAFF
TGCGCCAGCAGCTTCGAGGGAGGCGGCACTGAAGCTTTCTTT
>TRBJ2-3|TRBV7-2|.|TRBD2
CASSSGLAISPTQYF
TGTGCCAGCAGTTCTGGACTAGCGATTTCCCCTACGCAGTATTTT
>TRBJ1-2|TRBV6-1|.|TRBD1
CASSDLGTGGYGYTF
TGTGCCAGCAGTGACTTAGGGACAGGCGGGTATGGCTACACCTTC
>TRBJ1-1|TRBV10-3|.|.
CAIRKGQQNTEAFF
TGTGCCATCAGAAAAGGACAGCAGAACACTGAAGCTTTCTTT
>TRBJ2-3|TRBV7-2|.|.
CASSLGLAETSSTDTQYF
TGTGCCAGCAGCTTAGGATTAGCGGAGACATCTAGCACAGATACGCAGTATTTT
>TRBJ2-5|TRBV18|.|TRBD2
CASSPAGASETQYF
TGTGCCAGCTCACCGGCGGGAGCATCAGAGACCCAGTACTTC
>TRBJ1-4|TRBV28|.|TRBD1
CASTRMDRGNEKLFF
TGTGCCAGCACCCGCATGGACAGGGGTAATGAAAAACTGTTTTTT
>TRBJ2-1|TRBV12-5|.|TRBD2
CASGFQRESGEAYNEQFF
TGTGCTAGTGGTTTTCAAAGGGAAAGCGGGGAGGCTTACAATGAGCAGTTCTTC
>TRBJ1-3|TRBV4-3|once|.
CASSQALTGIGNTIYF
TGCGCCAGCAGCCAAGCACTAACAGGGATTGGAAACACCATATATTTT
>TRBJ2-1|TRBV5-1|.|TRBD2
CASSLRWEGRASYNEQFF
TGCGCCAGCAGCCTGAGGTGGGAGGGGCGCGCCTCCTACAATGAGCAGTTCTTC
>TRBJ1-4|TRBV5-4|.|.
CASSRGERDEKLFF
TGTGCCAGCAGCCGGGGGGAAAGGGATGAAAAACTGTTTTTT
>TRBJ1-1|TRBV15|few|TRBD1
CATSRDRGPSTEAFF
TGTGCCACCAGCAGAGATAGGGGGCCCAGCACTGAAGCTTTCTTT
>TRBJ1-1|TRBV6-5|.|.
CASAGPLNTEAFF
TGTGCCAGCGCGGGACCGCTGAACACTGAAGCTTTCTTT
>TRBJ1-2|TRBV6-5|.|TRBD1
CASSYRDRAHGYTF
TGTGCCAGCAGTTACCGGGACAGGGCCCATGGCTACACCTTC
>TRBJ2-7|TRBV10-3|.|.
CAIATRERTYEQYF
TGTGCCATCGCGACCCGGGAGCGAACCTACGAGCAGTACTTC
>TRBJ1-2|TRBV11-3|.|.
CASSLDGYGYTF
TGTGCCAGCAGCTTAGACGGCTATGGCTACACCTTC
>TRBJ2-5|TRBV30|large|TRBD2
CAWKLGSGGTQYF
TGTGCCTGGAAACTTGGCAGCGGGGGGACCCAGTACTTC
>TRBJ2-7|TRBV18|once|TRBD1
CASSRGQGLAYEQYF
TGTGCCAGCTCACGAGGACAGGGCCTTGCCTACGAGCAGTACTTC
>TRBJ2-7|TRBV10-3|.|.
CAISELAWEGDEQYF
TGTGCCATCAGTGAGTTGGCGTGGGAGGGGGACGAGCAGTACTTC
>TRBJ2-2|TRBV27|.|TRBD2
CASSLPTSGGGTGELFF
TGTGCCAGCAGTTTACCAACTAGCGGGGGGGGTACCGGGGAGCTGTTTTTT
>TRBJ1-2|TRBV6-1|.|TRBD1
CASSVLKGGTLNYGYTF
TGTGCCAGCAGTGTCCTTAAAGGGGGCACACTTAACTATGGCTACACCTTC
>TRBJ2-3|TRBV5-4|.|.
CASSFRGDLSDTQYF
TGTGCCAGCAGCTTCCGCGGGGATTTGTCAGATACGCAGTATTTT
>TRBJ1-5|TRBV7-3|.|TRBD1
CASSFSGQGDWSNQPQHF
TGTGCCAGCAGCTTTTCTGGTCAGGGGGACTGGAGCAATCAGCCCCAGCATTTT
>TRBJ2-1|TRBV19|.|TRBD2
CASRRPSGNEQFF
TGTGCCAGTAGGAGGCCTAGCGGCAATGAGCAGTTCTTC
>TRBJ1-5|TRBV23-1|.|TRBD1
CASSRGTGLNQPQHF
TGCGCCAGCAGTCGCGGGACAGGGTTAAATCAGCCCCAGCATTTT
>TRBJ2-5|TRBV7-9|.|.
CASSLGAAPPGEETQYF
TGTGCCAGCAGCTTAGGGGCCGCACCACCCGGGGAAGAGACCCAGTACTTC
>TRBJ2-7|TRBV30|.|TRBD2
CAWTLAGTSGRDWRYF
TGTGCCTGGACCCTCGCCGGGACTAGCGGGAGAGACTGGAGGTACTTC
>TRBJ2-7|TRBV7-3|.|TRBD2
CASSLSSGNPEQYF
TGTGCCAGCAGCTTATCTAGCGGGAACCCCGAGCAGTACTTC
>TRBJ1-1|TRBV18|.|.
CASSPSLLNTGGDGAFF
TGTGCCAGCTCACCGAGTCTGCTGAACACTGGCGGCGATGGAGCTTTCTTT
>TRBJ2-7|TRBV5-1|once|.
CASSLDGLGSYEQYF
TGCGCCAGCAGCTTGGACGGGTTAGGCTCCTACGAGCAGTACTTC
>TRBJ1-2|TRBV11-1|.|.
CASSHRAYGYTF
TGTGCCAGCAGCCACAGGGCCTATGGCTACACCTTC
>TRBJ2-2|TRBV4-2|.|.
CASSQGTSGELFF
TGTGCCAGCAGCCAAGGTACTAGCGGGGAGCTGTTTTTT
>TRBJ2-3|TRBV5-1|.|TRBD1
CASRKTGQSTDTQYF
TGCGCCAGCAGAAAAACGGGACAGAGCACAGATACGCAGTATTTT
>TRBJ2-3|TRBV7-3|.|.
CASSQSTDTQYF
TGTGCCAGCAGCCAAAGCACAGATACGCAGTATTTT